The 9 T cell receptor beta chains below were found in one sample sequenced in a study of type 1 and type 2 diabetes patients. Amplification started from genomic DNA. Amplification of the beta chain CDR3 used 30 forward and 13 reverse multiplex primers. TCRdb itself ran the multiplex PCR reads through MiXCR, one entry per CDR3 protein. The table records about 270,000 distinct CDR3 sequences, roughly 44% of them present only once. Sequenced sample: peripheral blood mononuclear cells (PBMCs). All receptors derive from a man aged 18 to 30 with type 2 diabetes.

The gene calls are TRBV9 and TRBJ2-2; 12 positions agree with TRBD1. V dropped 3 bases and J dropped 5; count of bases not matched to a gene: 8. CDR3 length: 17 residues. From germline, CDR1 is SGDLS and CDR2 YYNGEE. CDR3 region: CASSDGEGQGATGELFF. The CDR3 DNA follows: TGTGCCAGCAGCGATGGAGAGGGACAGGGGGCAACCGGGGAGCTGTTTTTT.

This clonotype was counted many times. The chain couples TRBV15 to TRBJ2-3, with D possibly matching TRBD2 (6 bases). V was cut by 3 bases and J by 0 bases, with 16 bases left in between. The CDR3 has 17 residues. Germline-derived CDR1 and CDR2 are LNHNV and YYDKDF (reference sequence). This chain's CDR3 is CATSSAYGGTSTDTQYF. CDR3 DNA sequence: TGTGCCACCAGCAGTGCTTACGGGGGAACTAGCACAGATACGCAGTATTTT.

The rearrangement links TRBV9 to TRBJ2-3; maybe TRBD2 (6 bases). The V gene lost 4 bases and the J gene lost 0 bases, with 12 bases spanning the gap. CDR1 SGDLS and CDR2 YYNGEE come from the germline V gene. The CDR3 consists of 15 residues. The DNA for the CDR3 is TGTGCCAGCAGCTCCGCCGGGAGAAGCACAGATACGCAGTATTTT. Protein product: CASSSAGRSTDTQYF.

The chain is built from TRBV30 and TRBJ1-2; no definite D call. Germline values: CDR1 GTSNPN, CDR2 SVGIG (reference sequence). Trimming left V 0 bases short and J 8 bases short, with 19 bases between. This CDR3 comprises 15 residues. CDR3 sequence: CAWSVGRRSLFGYTF. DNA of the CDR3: TGTGCCTGGAGTGTGGGCAGGCGGAGCCTATTCGGCTACACCTTC. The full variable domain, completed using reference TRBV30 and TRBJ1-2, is SQTIHQWPATLVQPVGSPLSLECTVEGTSNPNLYWYRQAAGRGLQLLFYSVGIGQISSEVPQNLSASRPQDRQFILSSKKLLLSDSGFYLCAWSVGRRSLFGYTFGSGTRLTVV.

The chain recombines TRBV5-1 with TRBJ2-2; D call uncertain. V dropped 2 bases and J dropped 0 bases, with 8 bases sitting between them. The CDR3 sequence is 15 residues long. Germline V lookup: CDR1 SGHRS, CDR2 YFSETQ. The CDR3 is CASSLGQTNTGELFF. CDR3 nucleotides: TGCGCCAGCAGCTTAGGGCAAACGAACACCGGGGAGCTGTTTTTT. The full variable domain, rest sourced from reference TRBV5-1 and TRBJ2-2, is KAGVTQTPRYLIKTRGQQVTLSCSPISGHRSVSWYQQTPGQGLQFLFEYFSETQRNKGNFPGRFSGRQFSNSRSEMNVSTLELGDSALYLCASSLGQTNTGELFFGEGSRLTVL.

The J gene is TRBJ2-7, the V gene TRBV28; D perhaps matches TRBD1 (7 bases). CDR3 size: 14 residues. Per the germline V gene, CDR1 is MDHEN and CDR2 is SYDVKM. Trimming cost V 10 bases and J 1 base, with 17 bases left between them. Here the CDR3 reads CAIGGQHPSYEQYF. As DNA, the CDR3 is TGTGCCATCGGGGGACAGCATCCTTCCTACGAGCAGTACTTC.

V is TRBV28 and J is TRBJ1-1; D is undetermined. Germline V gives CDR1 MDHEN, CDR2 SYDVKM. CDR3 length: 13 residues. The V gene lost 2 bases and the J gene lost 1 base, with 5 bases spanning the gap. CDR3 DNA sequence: TGTGCCAGCAGTTTAAAATCGAACACTGAAGCTTTCTTT. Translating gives CASSLKSNTEAFF.

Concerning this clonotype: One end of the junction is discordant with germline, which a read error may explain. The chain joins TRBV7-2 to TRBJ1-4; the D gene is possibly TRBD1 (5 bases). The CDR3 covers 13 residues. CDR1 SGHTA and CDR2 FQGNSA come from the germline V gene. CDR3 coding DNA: TGTGCCGGCAGCCCGAGGACAAATGAAAAACTGTTTTTT. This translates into CAGSPRTNEKLFF. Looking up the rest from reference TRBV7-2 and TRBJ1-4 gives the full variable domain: GAGVSQSPSNKVTEKGKDVELRCDPISGHTALYWYRQSLGQGLEFLIYFQGNSAPDKSGLPSDRFSAERTGGSVSTLTIQRTQQEDSAVYLCAGSPRTNEKLFFGSGTQLSVL.

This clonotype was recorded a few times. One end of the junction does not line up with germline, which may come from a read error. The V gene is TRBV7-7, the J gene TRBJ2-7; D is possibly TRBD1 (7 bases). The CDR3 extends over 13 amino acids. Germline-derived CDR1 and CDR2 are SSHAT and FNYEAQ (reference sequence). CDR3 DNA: TGTGCTAGCAGCTCCGACAGGGCGGGAGAGCAGTACTTC. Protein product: CASSSDRAGEQYF.